This TCR beta chain derives from a study of cytomegalovirus exposure and HLA in healthy donors. The study's findings and limits: HLA allele associations emerged for about 18,000 TCR beta sequences in a later analysis, at 0.05 false discovery rate.

With respect to this clone: Its specificity is not known.

The PCR employed 60 Vbeta primers together with 13 Jbeta primers. Here immunoSEQ multiplex PCR was the method, and the copy in TCRdb shows in-frame clones only, minus some. The table includes over 70,000 clones, under 85% detected once. This CDR3 contains 17 residues. The germline gives CDR1 SGHDT, CDR2 YYEEEE. The trim removed 3 bases at V and 2 bases at J, leaving 11 bases unmatched. The chain couples TRBV5-6 to TRBJ2-7, with 10 bases aligning to TRBD1. The source material was PBMCs. The clonotype comes from a male donor in good health and CMV-seronegative. The chain's CDR3 is CASSSSTTGQGAYEQYF. The CDR3 bases are TGTGCCAGCAGCTCTTCTACAACCGGACAGGGGGCCTACGAGCAGTACTTC.